These T cell receptor beta chains were read from a single sample in a study of radiotherapy plus CTLA-4 blockade in lung cancer. TCRdb keeps only in-frame clones here, not all; method: immunoSEQ multiplex PCR. The sample carries tens of thousands of clones, approximately 72% recorded once. Sequencing used peripheral blood, obtained from a patient treated with radiotherapy plus ipilimumab. The source of these receptors is a human donor with non-small cell lung cancer who had stable disease on radiotherapy plus ipilimumab. CDR3s include the opening cysteine and the closing phenylalanine or tryptophan. A D gene is named only where the DNA matches it firmly. Clone size appears in some rows only: once, few, many, or a class for an expanded clone.

len	v_gene	j_gene	abundance	d_gene	CDR3aa	CDR3nt
13	TRBV6-5	TRBJ1-1	.	.	CASTPGQMPQAFF	TGTGCCAGCACACCCGGACAGATGCCTCAAGCTTTCTTT
15	TRBV5-4	TRBJ2-2	.	TRBD1	CASSSDRGKTGELFF	TGTGCCAGCAGCTCTGACAGGGGCAAGACCGGGGAGCTGTTTTTT
13	TRBV18	TRBJ1-2	.	.	CASSPVAGHGYTF	TGTGCCAGCTCACCGGTCGCGGGACATGGCTACACCTTC
16	TRBV12-5	TRBJ1-4	.	.	CASGLVSGGTNEKLFF	TGTGCTAGTGGTTTGGTATCTGGAGGAACTAATGAAAAACTGTTTTTT
19	TRBV7-8	TRBJ2-2	.	.	CASSLPRGGGFANTGELFF	TGTGCCAGCAGCCTCCCCCGGGGAGGGGGGTTCGCGAACACCGGGGAGCTGTTTTTT
15	TRBV19	TRBJ1-2	few	.	CASSTRRGGTEGYTF	TGTGCCAGTAGTACTCGTCGGGGTGGTACGGAAGGCTACACCTTC
14	TRBV7-2	TRBJ2-7	.	TRBD1	CASSARDREAEQYF	TGTGCCAGCAGCGCCCGGGACAGGGAGGCCGAGCAGTACTTC
16	TRBV9	TRBJ2-1	few	TRBD1	CASSLQRDREADEQFF	TGTGCCAGCAGCCTTCAGCGAGACAGGGAAGCCGATGAGCAGTTCTTC
15	TRBV7-6	TRBJ1-2	.	.	CASSMRTVSDYGYTF	TGTGCCAGCAGCATGAGGACAGTTTCAGACTATGGCTACACCTTC
17	TRBV2	TRBJ2-1	.	TRBD2	CASSLYLAGFSYNEQFF	TGTGCCAGCAGTCTGTATCTAGCGGGGTTCTCCTACAATGAGCAGTTCTTC
16	TRBV19	TRBJ2-1	few	TRBD2	CASSPRAGGTYNEQFF	TGTGCCAGTAGTCCCCGGGCGGGGGGGACATACAATGAGCAGTTCTTC
16	TRBV19	TRBJ2-3	.	TRBD2	CASSRLASGGADTQYF	TGTGCCAGTAGTAGGCTGGCTAGCGGAGGTGCAGATACGCAGTATTTT
14	TRBV5-1	TRBJ1-1	.	.	CASSAFTEGSEAFF	TGCGCCAGCAGCGCCTTCACGGAGGGTTCGGAAGCTTTCTTT
13	TRBV11-2	TRBJ2-1	.	.	CASRETGINEQFF	TGTGCCAGCAGAGAGACAGGAATCAATGAGCAGTTCTTC
13	TRBV27	TRBJ2-1	.	TRBD1	CASSSDRVHEQFF	TGTGCCAGCAGTTCAGACAGGGTACATGAGCAGTTCTTC
17	TRBV2	TRBJ2-6	.	TRBD2	CASSIGGTSSGANVLTF	TGTGCCAGCAGTATCGGGGGGACGAGCTCTGGGGCCAACGTCCTGACTTTC
12	TRBV19	TRBJ1-5	.	.	CASSRYNQPQHF	TGTGCCAGTAGCCGCTACAATCAGCCCCAGCATTTT
15	TRBV7-2	TRBJ2-3	.	.	CASSQQGLGTDTQYF	TGTGCCAGCAGCCAACAGGGATTGGGCACAGATACGCAGTATTTT
14	TRBV14	TRBJ1-1	.	.	CASSQRQPNTEAFF	TGTGCCAGCAGCCAGCGGCAGCCGAACACTGAAGCTTTCTTT
13	TRBV30	TRBJ2-2	.	TRBD1	CAWSRQGAGELFF	TGTGCCTGGAGTCGACAGGGGGCCGGGGAGCTGTTTTTT
15	TRBV5-1	TRBJ1-2	.	.	CASSLGGGDGYGYTF	TGCGCCAGCAGCTTAGGTGGGGGCGACGGCTATGGCTACACCTTC
14	TRBV19	TRBJ1-6	.	.	CASSTSNGNSPLHF	TGCGCCAGTAGTACCTCAAACGGTAATTCACCCCTCCACTTT
15	TRBV30	TRBJ2-7	.	.	CAWSVQTGLAYEQYF	TGTGCCTGGAGTGTACAAACAGGGCTGGCCTACGAGCAGTACTTC
12	TRBV4-1	TRBJ2-1	few	.	CASSQAFGEQFF	TGCGCCAGCAGCCAAGCATTCGGTGAGCAGTTCTTC
14	TRBV5-1	TRBJ1-2	few	TRBD1	CASRTGEWYYGYTF	TGCGCCAGCCGAACAGGGGAATGGTACTATGGCTACACCTTC
17	TRBV13	TRBJ2-7	.	.	CASSLFLELQGRYEQYF	TGTGCCAGCAGCTTATTCCTGGAGTTACAGGGAAGATACGAGCAGTACTTC
13	TRBV5-1	TRBJ1-3	.	.	CASSEGSGNTIYF	TGCGCCAGCAGCGAAGGGTCGGGGAACACCATATATTTT
15	TRBV27	TRBJ1-5	once	.	CASSLNRASNQPQHF	TGTGCCAGCAGTTTAAACAGGGCCAGCAATCAGCCCCAGCATTTT
13	TRBV30	TRBJ2-7	.	.	CAWSPGGPIEQYF	TGTGCCTGGAGTCCTGGGGGCCCCATCGAGCAGTACTTC
15	TRBV5-1	TRBJ2-7	.	TRBD2	CASSRGGGGAYEQYF	TGCGCCAGCAGCCGGGGGGGCGGGGGGGCCTACGAGCAGTACTTC
14	TRBV6-1	TRBJ2-3	.	TRBD1	CASAGQVGTDTQYF	TGTGCCAGCGCAGGACAGGTCGGGACAGATACGCAGTATTTT
12	TRBV29-1	TRBJ1-2	few	TRBD1	CSVDGQGWGYTF	TGCAGCGTTGACGGACAGGGCTGGGGCTACACCTTC
15	TRBV2	TRBJ1-2	.	.	CASRSDSLDNYGYTF	TGTGCCAGCAGATCGGACAGCCTGGATAACTATGGCTACACCTTC
16	TRBV2	TRBJ2-2	.	TRBD2	CARGTSGGTNTGELFF	TGTGCCAGGGGGACTAGCGGGGGGACGAACACCGGGGAGCTGTTTTTT
13	TRBV5-1	TRBJ2-7	.	.	CASSFIDRYEQYF	TGCGCCAGCAGCTTTATCGACAGGTACGAGCAGTACTTC
13	TRBV14	TRBJ2-3	.	.	CASSPLSSDTQYF	TGTGCCAGCAGCCCACTTAGTTCAGATACGCAGTATTTT